These T cell receptor beta chains were read from a single sample in a study of T cell changes during pregnancy in multiple sclerosis. Assay: immunoSEQ multiplex PCR; the TCRdb copy retains only in-frame clones and omits some. The profile covers over 90,000 clones, with 75% to 95% appearing a single time and around 0.76% taken by the ten largest. Sequenced here: peripheral blood, sampled in the second trimester of pregnancy. The source of these receptors is a female donor in good health, enrolled as a control in a pregnancy study. The CDR3 runs from the conserved cysteine through the conserved F or W. A D gene is named only where the DNA matches it firmly. Not all rows give a size; the values are once, few, many and, for expanded clones, a class.

cdr3_aa	cdr3_nt	j_call	v_call	clone_size	d_call
CASSPGLYEQYF	TGTGCCAGCAGCCCAGGGTTGTACGAGCAGTACTTC	TRBJ2-7	TRBV5-8	-	-
CASSQGGSGREGNTIYF	TGTGCCAGCAGCCAAGGAGGGAGCGGTCGCGAGGGAAACACCATATATTTT	TRBJ1-3	TRBV14	-	-
CASSQEDRVFYEQYF	TGCGCCAGCAGCCAAGAAGACAGGGTATTTTACGAGCAGTACTTC	TRBJ2-7	TRBV4-3	-	TRBD1
CASSEMGTSGVNEQFF	TGTGCCAGCAGTGAAATGGGGACTAGCGGGGTCAATGAGCAGTTCTTC	TRBJ2-1	TRBV6-4	-	TRBD2
CASSFGTGLYYGYTF	TGTGCCAGCAGCTTTGGGACAGGGTTATACTATGGCTACACCTTC	TRBJ1-2	TRBV5-4	-	TRBD1
CASRTGESDSPLHF	TGTGCCAGCAGGACAGGGGAGTCGGATTCACCCCTCCACTTT	TRBJ1-6	TRBV7-8	-	TRBD1
CASSRDRGISNEQYF	TGTGCCAGCAGTAGGGACAGGGGGATAAGCAACGAGCAGTACTTC	TRBJ2-7	TRBV6-5	-	TRBD1
CASSISYFLSPRGYTF	TGTGCCAGCAGTATTTCCTACTTTCTTTCTCCTAGGGGCTACACCTTC	TRBJ1-2	TRBV28	-	-
CASSPIIQGNEKLFF	TGTGCCAGCTCACCAATTATTCAGGGCAATGAAAAACTGTTTTTT	TRBJ1-4	TRBV18	-	-
CASRKGSSYNSPLHF	TGTGCCAGCCGCAAAGGGAGCTCCTATAATTCACCCCTCCACTTT	TRBJ1-6	TRBV6-5	-	-
CASSPGTASFYEQYF	TGTGCCAGCAGTCCAGGGACAGCTTCTTTCTACGAGCAGTACTTC	TRBJ2-7	TRBV6-5	-	TRBD1
CASSLETEQAFF	TGTGCCAGCAGCTTAGAGACAGAACAAGCTTTCTTT	TRBJ1-1	TRBV7-9	-	-
CASSLLGGGTDTQYF	TGTGCCAGCAGCCTTCTTGGGGGGGGCACAGATACGCAGTATTTT	TRBJ2-3	TRBV7-9	once	TRBD2
CAWSVVLGQEYEQYF	TGTGCCTGGAGTGTGGTACTGGGACAGGAATACGAGCAGTACTTC	TRBJ2-7	TRBV30	-	TRBD1
CAISGTGDNTIYF	TGTGCCATCTCCGGGACAGGGGACAACACCATATATTTT	TRBJ1-3	TRBV21-1	-	-
CASSPPKVSDSDTQYF	TGTGCCAGCTCACCACCCAAGGTTTCGGACTCAGATACGCAGTATTTT	TRBJ2-3	TRBV18	-	-